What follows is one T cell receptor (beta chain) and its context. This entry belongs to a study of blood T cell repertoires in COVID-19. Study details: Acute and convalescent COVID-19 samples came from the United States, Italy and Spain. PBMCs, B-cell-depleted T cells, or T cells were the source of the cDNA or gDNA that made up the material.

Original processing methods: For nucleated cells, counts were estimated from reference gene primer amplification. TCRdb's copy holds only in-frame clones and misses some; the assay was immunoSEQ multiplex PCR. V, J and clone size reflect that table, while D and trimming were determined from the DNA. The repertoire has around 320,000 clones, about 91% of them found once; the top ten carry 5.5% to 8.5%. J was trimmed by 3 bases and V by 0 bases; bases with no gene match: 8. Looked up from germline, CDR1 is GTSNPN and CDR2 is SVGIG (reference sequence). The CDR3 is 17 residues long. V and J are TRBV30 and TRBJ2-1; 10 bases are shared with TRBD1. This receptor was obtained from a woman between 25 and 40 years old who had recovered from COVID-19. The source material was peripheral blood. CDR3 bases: TGTGCCTGGAGTGTTTGGCTTGGACAGGGGGGCTACAATGAGCAGTTCTTC. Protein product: CAWSVWLGQGGYNEQFF.